This TCR beta chain stems from a study of regulatory T cells in long-lasting Graves disease. About the research overall: Those with persistent Graves' disease had received antithyroid drugs for over 5 years with positive TSH receptor antibodies. Findings and limits, study-wide: Sharing of public clonotypes was greater in persistent patients (2,741) than in new patients (around 930). Persistent disease preferred TRBV28, TRBJ1-2 and TRBJ2-5; new disease, TRBV20-1 and TRBJ2-1.

This clonotype was picked up many times. Its antigen is undetermined. Sample time point: persistent/refractory GD, antithyroid drugs over 5 years with positive TRAb. PBMCs were the source of the RNA used for TCR sequencing. The patient group derived from an endocrinology department in Xi'an, China. Germline CDR1 reads MNHNS; CDR2 reads SASEGT. V lost 5 bases, J lost 2 bases, and 7 bases stayed unmatched. This CDR3 is 16 amino acids long. Investigators prepared the TCR beta libraries by applying iRepertoire HTBI primers and Arm-PCR of CDR3 regions. TCRdb redid the calling of the multiplex PCR reads with MiXCR, one entry per CDR3 protein. The sample yields roughly 400,000 distinct CDR3 sequences, roughly a fifth seen once.

The material sequenced was peripheral blood mononuclear cells (PBMCs), taken when the disease was refractory, from a patient treated with antithyroid drugs. The receptor comes from a female donor with Graves disease. The gene calls are TRBV6-1 and TRBJ2-4; 9 bases line up with TRBD1. The chain's CDR3 is CASSNGQGPTKNIQYF. CDR3 bases: TGTGCCAGCAGTAATGGACAGGGGCCGACCAAAAACATTCAGTACTTC.